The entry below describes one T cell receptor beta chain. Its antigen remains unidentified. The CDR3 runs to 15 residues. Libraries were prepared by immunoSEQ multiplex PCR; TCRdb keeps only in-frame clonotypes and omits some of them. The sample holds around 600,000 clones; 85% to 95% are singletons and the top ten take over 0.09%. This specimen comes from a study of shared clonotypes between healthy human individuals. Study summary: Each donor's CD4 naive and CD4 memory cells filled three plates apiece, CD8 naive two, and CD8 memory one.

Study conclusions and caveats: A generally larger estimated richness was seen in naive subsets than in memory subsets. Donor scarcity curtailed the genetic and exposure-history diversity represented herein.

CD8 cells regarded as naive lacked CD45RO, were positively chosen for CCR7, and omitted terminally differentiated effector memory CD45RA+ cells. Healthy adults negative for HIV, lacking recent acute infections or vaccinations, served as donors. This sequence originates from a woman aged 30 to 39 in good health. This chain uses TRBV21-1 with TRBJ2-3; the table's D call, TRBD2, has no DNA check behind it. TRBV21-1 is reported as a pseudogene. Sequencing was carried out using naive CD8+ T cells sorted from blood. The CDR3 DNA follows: TGTGCCAGCAGCAAAATCCCGGGAGACACAGATACGCAGTATTTT. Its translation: CASSKIPGDTDTQYF.